This T cell receptor beta chain was sequenced for a study of graft-versus-host responses after intestinal transplantation. Whole-study results and caveats: Ileal or blood samples showed some GvH clones first, and such clones were also found in recipient marrow. Levels of circulating GvH clones at their peak were associated with early post-transplant HvG declines.

Germline lookup yields CDR1 SGHNT and CDR2 YENEEA. The CDR3 sequence is 18 residues long. J was trimmed by 0 bases and V by 5 bases; bases with no gene match: 5. A word on this clone: What it binds is not known.

Measured with immunoSEQ multiplex PCR; TCRdb has only the in-frame clones, and not every one. Of 80,000 to 100,000 clones in the sample, around nine tenths are singletons; the top ten hold approximately 0.35%. The receptor was derived from a human donor who received an intestinal transplant. The J gene is TRBJ2-1, the V gene TRBV11-3; 15 nucleotides agree with TRBD2. The sequences come from unstimulated CD4+ T cells sorted from spleen or lymph node cells, collected before intestinal transplant. In DNA form, the CDR3 reads TGTGCCAGCAGCCCTGGACTAGCGGGGGGGAGCTCCTACAATGAGCAGTTCTTC. This gives the protein CASSPGLAGGSSYNEQFF.